This T cell receptor (beta chain) was sequenced in a study of monozygotic twins with inflammatory bowel disease. The CDR3 runs to 14 residues. Germline values: CDR1 SGHRS, CDR2 YFSETQ. Every donor provided one blood sample measuring 2.5 ml. The total RNA came straight from whole blood, and T cells were not sorted beforehand. TCRdb reprocessed the 5' RACE reads, with one entry per CDR3 protein and no DNA. In total, the table holds around 380,000 distinct CDR3 sequences. The sequence came from a human donor with ulcerative colitis or Crohn's disease, or a healthy co-twin of an affected twin (not recorded which). The V call is TRBV5-1, the J call TRBJ2-1; absent DNA, TCRdb's TRBD1 call cannot be checked. The sequencing input was blood. CDR3 protein: CASSPGGTGYEQFF. Combining the CDR3 with reference TRBV5-1 and TRBJ2-1 gives the whole variable domain KAGVTQTPRYLIKTRGQQVTLSCSPISGHRSVSWYQQTPGQGLQFLFEYFSETQRNKGNFPGRFSGRQFSNSRSEMNVSTLELGDSALYLCASSPGGTGYEQFFGPGTRLTVL.